The sequence of this TCR beta chain was determined in a study of T cells in Graves' hyperthyroidism and ophthalmopathy. Findings of the study overall: Most thyroid clonotypes that were expanded above 0.001 also turned up in blood.

With regard to this clonotype: Its cognate antigen is unknown.

V shed 6 bases and J 8 bases; nucleotides not matched to a gene: 24. In germline, CDR1 is WSHSY, CDR2 SAAADI. This CDR3 contains 18 residues. TCR beta CDR3 regions were amplified from RNA. A set of HTBI primers served as the primers for a first-round RT-PCR of the TCR CDR3. TCRdb redid the calling of the multiplex PCR reads with MiXCR, one entry per CDR3 protein. The sample holds a few hundred thousand distinct CDR3 sequences; 15% to 18% are singletons and the top ten take 7.3%. The sequenced sample was blood. V usage is TRBV10-2 and J usage is TRBJ1-2, with 7 bases identical to TRBD1. The TCR originated in a woman aged 25-40 years with Graves' hyperthyroidism. The CDR3 sequence: CASRRRGRGRTAFGGYTF. The CDR3 DNA sequence: TGCGCCAGCAGGCGGAGGGGGAGGGGGCGCACCGCTTTTGGAGGCTACACCTTC.